The entry that follows covers one T cell receptor beta chain sequence. The record originates from a study of control samples from healthy donors and cancer patients. Clones were sequenced by immunoSEQ multiplex PCR, and TCRdb holds only the in-frame ones, with some missing. The sample contains about 180,000 clones, around 90% of which appear only once. This CDR3 has 15 amino acids. Germline V gene data show CDR1 as MNHNY and CDR2 as SVGAGI (reference sequence). V shed 2 bases, J shed 5 bases, and the junction held 7 bases outside the gene matches. The sequence derives from a man aged 25-40 years in good health. Material: blood. The rearrangement joins TRBV6-6 to TRBJ2-5, with 8 bases that match TRBD2. The CDR3 bases are TGTGCCAGCAGTTACCCCGCGAGCGGGAGTGAGACCCAGTACTTC. Translating it yields CASSYPASGSETQYF.